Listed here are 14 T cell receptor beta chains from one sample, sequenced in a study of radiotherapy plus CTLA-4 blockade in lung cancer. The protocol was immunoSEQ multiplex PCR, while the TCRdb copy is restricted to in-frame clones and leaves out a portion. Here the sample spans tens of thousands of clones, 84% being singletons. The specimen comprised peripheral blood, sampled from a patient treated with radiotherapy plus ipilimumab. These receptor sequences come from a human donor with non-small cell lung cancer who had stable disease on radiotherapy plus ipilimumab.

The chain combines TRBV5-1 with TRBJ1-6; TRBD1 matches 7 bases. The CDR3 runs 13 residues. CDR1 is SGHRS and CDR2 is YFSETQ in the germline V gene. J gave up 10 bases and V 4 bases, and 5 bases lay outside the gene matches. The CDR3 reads CASSLQGKSPLHF. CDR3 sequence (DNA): TGCGCCAGCAGCCTACAGGGGAAATCACCCCTCCACTTT. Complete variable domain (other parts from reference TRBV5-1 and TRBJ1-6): KAGVTQTPRYLIKTRGQQVTLSCSPISGHRSVSWYQQTPGQGLQFLFEYFSETQRNKGNFPGRFSGRQFSNSRSEMNVSTLELGDSALYLCASSLQGKSPLHFGNGTRLTVT.

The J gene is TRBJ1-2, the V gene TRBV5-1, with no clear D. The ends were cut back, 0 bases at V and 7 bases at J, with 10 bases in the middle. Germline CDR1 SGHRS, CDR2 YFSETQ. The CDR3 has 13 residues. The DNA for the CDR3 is TGCGCCAGCAGCTTGGGGCCCGGGTTTGGCTACACCTTC. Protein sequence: CASSLGPGFGYTF.

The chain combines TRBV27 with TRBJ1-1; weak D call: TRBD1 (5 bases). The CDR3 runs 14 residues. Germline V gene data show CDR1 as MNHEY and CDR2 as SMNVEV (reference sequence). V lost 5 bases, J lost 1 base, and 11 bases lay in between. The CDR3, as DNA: TGTGCCAGCAGTCGTCCGGGGGGGAACACTGAAGCTTTCTTT. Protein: CASSRPGGNTEAFF.

The CDR3 spells CSVGGGSNQPQHF. The CDR3 DNA follows: TGCAGCGTTGGAGGGGGTAGCAATCAGCCCCAGCATTTT. The rearrangement links TRBV29-1 to TRBJ1-5, with a weak D call TRBD1 (6 bases). Germline-derived CDR1 and CDR2 are SQVTM and ANQGSEA. The length of the CDR3 is 13 residues. V dropped 4 bases and J dropped 0 bases, with 7 bases sitting between them.

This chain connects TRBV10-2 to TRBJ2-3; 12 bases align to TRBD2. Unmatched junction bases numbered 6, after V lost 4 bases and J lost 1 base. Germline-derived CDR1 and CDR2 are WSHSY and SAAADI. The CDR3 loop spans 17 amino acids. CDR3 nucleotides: TGCGCCAGCAGTGTTTTAGGACTAGCGGGGCGCACAGATACGCAGTATTTT. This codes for CASSVLGLAGRTDTQYF.

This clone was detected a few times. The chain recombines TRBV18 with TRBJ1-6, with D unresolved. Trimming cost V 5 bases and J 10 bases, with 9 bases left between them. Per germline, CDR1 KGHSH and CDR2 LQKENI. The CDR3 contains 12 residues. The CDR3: CASSSVGSPLHF. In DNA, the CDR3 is TGTGCCAGCTCATCGGTAGGGTCACCCCTCCACTTT.

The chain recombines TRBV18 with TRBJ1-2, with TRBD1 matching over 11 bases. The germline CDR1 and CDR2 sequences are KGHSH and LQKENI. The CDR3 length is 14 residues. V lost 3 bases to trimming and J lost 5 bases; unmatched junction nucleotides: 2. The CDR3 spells CASSPDRGLYGYTF. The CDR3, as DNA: TGTGCCAGCTCACCGGACAGGGGGCTTTATGGCTACACCTTC.

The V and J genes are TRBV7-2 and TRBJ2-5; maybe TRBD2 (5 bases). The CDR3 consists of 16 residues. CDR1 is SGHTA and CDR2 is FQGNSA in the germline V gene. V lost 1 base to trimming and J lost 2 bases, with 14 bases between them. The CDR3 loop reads CASSLDSHSGQETQYF. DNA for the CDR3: TGTGCCAGCAGCTTAGATTCGCACTCGGGGCAAGAGACCCAGTACTTC.

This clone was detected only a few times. This chain's CDR3 is CAIRDGTRNEKLFF. CDR3 DNA: TGTGCCATCCGAGATGGGACACGGAATGAAAAACTGTTTTTT. The chain links TRBV10-3 to TRBJ1-4, with D perhaps TRBD1 (6 bases). Trimming stripped 8 bases from V and 5 bases from J, with 15 bases between. The CDR3 contains 14 residues. Germline CDR1 and CDR2: ENHRY and SYGVKD.

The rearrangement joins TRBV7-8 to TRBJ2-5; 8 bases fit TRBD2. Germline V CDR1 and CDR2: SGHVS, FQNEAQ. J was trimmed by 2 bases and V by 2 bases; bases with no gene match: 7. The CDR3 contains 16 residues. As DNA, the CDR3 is TGTGCCAGCAGCTTACGGAAGCGGGGGCTTCAAGAGACCCAGTACTTC. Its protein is CASSLRKRGLQETQYF.

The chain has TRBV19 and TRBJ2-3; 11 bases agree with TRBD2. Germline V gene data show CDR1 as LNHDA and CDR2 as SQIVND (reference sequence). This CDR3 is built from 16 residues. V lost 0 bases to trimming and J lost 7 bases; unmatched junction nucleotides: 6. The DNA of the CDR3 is TGTGCCAGTAGTATAGACTCTAGCGGGAGGTTGAATACGCAGTATTTT. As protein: CASSIDSSGRLNTQYF. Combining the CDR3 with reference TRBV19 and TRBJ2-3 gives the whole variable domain DGGITQSPKYLFRKEGQNVTLSCEQNLNHDAMYWYRQDPGQGLRLIYYSQIVNDFQKGDIAEGYSVSREKKESFPLTVTSAQKNPTAFYLCASSIDSSGRLNTQYFGPGTRLTVL.

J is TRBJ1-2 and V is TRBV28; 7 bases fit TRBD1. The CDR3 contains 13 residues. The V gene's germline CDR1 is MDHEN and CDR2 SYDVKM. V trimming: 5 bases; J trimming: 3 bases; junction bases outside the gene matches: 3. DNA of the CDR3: TGTGCCAGCAGTGCGGGACAGTACTATGGCTACACCTTC. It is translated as CASSAGQYYGYTF.

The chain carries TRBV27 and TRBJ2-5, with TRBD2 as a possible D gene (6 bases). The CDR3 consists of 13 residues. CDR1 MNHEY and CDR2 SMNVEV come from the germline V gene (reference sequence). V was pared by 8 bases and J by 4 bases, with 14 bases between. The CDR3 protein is CASLPRRVETQYF. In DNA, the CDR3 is TGTGCCAGCCTCCCCAGGAGGGTAGAGACCCAGTACTTC.

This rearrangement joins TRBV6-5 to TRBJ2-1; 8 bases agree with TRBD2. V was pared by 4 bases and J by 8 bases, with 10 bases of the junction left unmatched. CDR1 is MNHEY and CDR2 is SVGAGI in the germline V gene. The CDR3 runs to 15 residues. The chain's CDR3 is CASSLVGLAGDEQFF. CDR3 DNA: TGTGCCAGCAGTTTAGTCGGACTAGCAGGCGATGAGCAGTTCTTC.